Each of the 9 T cell receptor beta chains below was sequenced from the same sample in a study of blood T cell repertoires in COVID-19. Assay used: immunoSEQ multiplex PCR; TCRdb lists only in-frame clones, some missing. The table has 120,000 to 150,000 clones, roughly four fifths seen once. Sequencing input: PBMCs or T cells enriched from blood (not recorded which). These receptors were obtained from a woman aged 18-35 years who had been exposed to COVID-19.

V is TRBV30 and J is TRBJ1-3; no clear D gene. From germline, CDR1 is GTSNPN and CDR2 SVGIG (reference sequence). The CDR3 is made up of 13 amino acids. The V end lost 2 bases, the J end lost 0 bases, and 5 bases lay between the germline ends. CDR3 in amino acids: CAWSIYSGNTIYF. DNA of the CDR3: TGTGCCTGGAGTATTTACTCTGGAAACACCATATATTTT.

The chain uses TRBV5-6 and TRBJ1-1, with D perhaps matching TRBD1 (5 bases). Germline V CDR1 and CDR2: SGHDT, YYEEEE. The V and J ends lost 2 bases and 5 bases respectively, with 16 bases between them. There are 15 residues in the CDR3. The DNA of the CDR3 is TGTGCCAGCAGCTTTAAAGTAGGCGGGGGGACTGAAGCTTTCTTT. Translation: CASSFKVGGGTEAFF.

The sample holds a few counts of this clone. The genes are TRBV10-3 and TRBJ2-7; D remains ambiguous. CDR1 and CDR2 (germline): ENHRY, SYGVKD. Trimming took off 11 bases at V and 3 bases at J, with 5 bases between the two ends. CDR3 length equals 9 residues. The CDR3 reads CAVHYEQYF. CDR3 bases: TGTGCCGTCCACTACGAGCAGTACTTC.

The sample holds one count of this clone. The V and J genes are TRBV5-1 and TRBJ2-7; D not resolved. Deletions cut 0 bases from V and 8 bases from J, with 9 bases between. Germline CDR1 and CDR2: SGHRS and YFSETQ. The CDR3 spans 12 residues. CDR3 sequence (DNA): TGCGCCAGCAGCTTGGATCAAGCGCAGCAGTACTTC. Residues: CASSLDQAQQYF.

V and J are TRBV18 and TRBJ2-7; TRBD2 matches 15 bases. With V trimmed by 3 bases and J by 2 bases, 8 bases remained unmatched. Germline V gives CDR1 KGHSH, CDR2 LQKENI. The CDR3 extends over 18 amino acids. The CDR3 sequence is CASSPAGLAGGIAYEQYF. CDR3 nucleotide sequence: TGTGCCAGCTCACCTGCGGGACTAGCGGGAGGTATTGCCTACGAGCAGTACTTC.

The chain is built from TRBV19 and TRBJ2-1; the D gene is possibly TRBD2 (5 bases). V lost 5 bases and J lost 6, with 17 bases in between. Germline V gene sequence: CDR1 LNHDA, CDR2 SQIVND (reference sequence). The length of the CDR3 is 15 residues. This CDR3 reads CASSGSGRVINEQFF. CDR3 DNA sequence: TGTGCCAGTAGTGGAAGTGGGAGAGTGATCAATGAGCAGTTCTTC.

A single count supports this clone. The rearrangement uses TRBV18 and TRBJ2-7, with 9 bases lining up with TRBD1. The CDR3 sequence is 14 residues long. V was clipped by 4 bases and J by 4 bases; unmatched bases: 5. Germline CDR1 KGHSH, CDR2 LQKENI. The DNA for the CDR3 is TGTGCCAGCTCACAGGACAGGGGAGTGTACGAGCAGTACTTC. It translates to CASSQDRGVYEQYF.

There are a few counts of this clone. The chain recombines TRBV27 with TRBJ2-7, with 7 bases fitting TRBD2. CDR1 is MNHEY and CDR2 is SMNVEV in the germline V gene (reference sequence). The CDR3 is 15 amino acids. V shed 3 bases, J shed 2 bases, and the junction held 7 bases outside the gene matches. The CDR3 is CASSFSGGPAYEQYF. The CDR3, as DNA: TGTGCCAGCAGTTTCTCGGGGGGTCCGGCCTACGAGCAGTACTTC.

CDR3 in DNA: TGTGCCAGCAGCTTAAGAGGGAGTCTCAATGAGCAGTTCTTC. Protein sequence: CASSLRGSLNEQFF. The chain recombines TRBV7-2 with TRBJ2-1; TRBD2 might be the D (5 bases). CDR1 is SGHTA and CDR2 is FQGNSA in the germline V gene. The CDR3 covers 14 residues. V was pared by 2 bases and J by 6 bases, with 11 bases between.